Described below is a single T cell receptor beta chain sequence and its context. As yet, its antigen is unknown. The sample has other DNA sequences that encode this CDR3 too. Negatively enriched CD4+ T cells were divided by CD45RA into naive and memory. The data stem from a study of shared clonotypes between healthy human individuals. Libraries were prepared by immunoSEQ multiplex PCR; TCRdb keeps only in-frame clonotypes and omits some of them. Among more than 2,000,000 clones, around nine tenths were seen once, and the ten largest hold 0.11% to 0.15%. CDR3 length: 14 amino acids. V was clipped by 4 bases and J by 3 bases; unmatched bases: 4. CDR1 is LNHDA and CDR2 is SQIVND in the germline V gene (reference sequence). The study, taken as a whole, reports: The diversity represented, both genetic and in exposure history, was limited by few donors. Sharing across four donors was highest in naive CD4 (around 5%) and lowest in memory CD8 (approximately 0.4%).

This clonotype was obtained from a man aged 18 to 29 in good health. The chain is built from TRBV19 and TRBJ2-7; 9 nucleotides agree with TRBD1. The sample was naive CD4+ T cells sorted from blood. Subset in this sample: CD45RA+ positively selected. The CDR3 sequence is CASSREGQGYEQYF. In DNA, the CDR3 is TGTGCCAGTAGTAGAGAGGGACAGGGCTACGAGCAGTACTTC. Looking up the rest from reference TRBV19 and TRBJ2-7 gives the full variable domain: DGGITQSPKYLFRKEGQNVTLSCEQNLNHDAMYWYRQDPGQGLRLIYYSQIVNDFQKGDIAEGYSVSREKKESFPLTVTSAQKNPTAFYLCASSREGQGYEQYFGPGTRLTVT.